The 22 T cell receptor beta chains listed next were all sequenced from one sample in a study of Ad26.COV2.S vaccination and SARS-CoV-2 variants. The treatment here: approximately 18 received Ad26.COV2.S at low or high dose, single or two shots; about five received placebo; per-sample allocation not given. Sample collection was performed on day 63 after the first vaccine or placebo injection. Profiled with immunoSEQ multiplex PCR; TCRdb holds only in-frame clones, not every one. The sample includes about 350,000 clones, approximately 90% of them seen just once. Here the sequenced sample was peripheral blood, taken in a trial of Ad26.COV2.S vaccine versus placebo. The receptors derive from a person aged 18 to 59 who received the Ad26.COV2.S COVID-19 vaccine or a placebo.

The chain couples TRBV5-4 to TRBJ1-6; tentative D call: TRBD1 (6 bases). Germline assignment: CDR1 SGHNT and CDR2 YYREEE (reference sequence). V was trimmed by 7 bases and J by 5 bases, leaving 16 bases between them. CDR3 length equals 15 residues. DNA for the CDR3: TGTGCCAGCCGGCCGGGGGCAGAGAATAATTCACCCCTCCACTTT. Amino acid sequence: CASRPGAENNSPLHF.

The rearrangement joins TRBV10-3 to TRBJ1-2; the D is unclear. Trimming left V 6 bases short and J 5 bases short, with 10 bases between. The CDR3 has 12 amino acids. Germline V gene lookup returns CDR1 ENHRY and CDR2 SYGVKD. The CDR3 DNA follows: TGTGCCATCAGAGGCGTGGAGTATGGCTACACCTTC. This codes for CAIRGVEYGYTF.

The J gene is TRBJ2-5, the V gene TRBV7-6; D might be TRBD1 (5 bases). Germline V gene data show CDR1 as SGHVS and CDR2 as FNYEAQ. V lost 2 bases and J 4 bases, leaving 17 bases between the germline ends. This CDR3 has 16 amino acids. CDR3 sequence (DNA): TGTGCCAGCAGCTTACAGGGCTTTGGGGTAGGAGAGACCCAGTACTTC. Its translation is CASSLQGFGVGETQYF.

In nucleotides, the CDR3 is TGTGCCAGCAGCTCCAGAGGGTGGCGGGGCTCTAGCACAGATACGCAGTATTTT. Protein sequence: CASSSRGWRGSSTDTQYF. The rearrangement joins TRBV13 to TRBJ2-3, with TRBD2 as a possible D gene (6 bases). Germline CDR1 and CDR2: PRHDT and FYEKMQ (reference sequence). V lost 4 bases, J lost 0 bases, and 20 bases lay in between. The CDR3 consists of 18 residues.

This clone was counted once. The V and J genes are TRBV3-1 (or the pseudogene TRBV3-2) and TRBJ2-3, with D tentatively TRBD2 (6 bases). CDR3 length equals 15 residues. Per the germline V gene, CDR1 is LGHDT and CDR2 is YNNKEL (reference sequence). V shed 3 bases and J shed 2 bases, with 12 bases lying between them. CDR3 sequence: CASSQQRTNTDTQYF. CDR3 DNA: TGTGCCAGCAGCCAGCAACGGACTAACACAGATACGCAGTATTTT.

The chain carries TRBV2 and TRBJ1-2, with 7 bases that match TRBD1. The CDR3 extends over 12 amino acids. V gave up 5 bases and J gave up 6 bases; unmatched junction bases: 3. CDR1 SNHLY and CDR2 FYNNEI come from the germline V gene. The CDR3 DNA reads as TGTGCCAGCAGTCCACAGGGGCATGGCTACACCTTC. Protein sequence: CASSPQGHGYTF.

The CDR3 protein is CASRYTRDRVPDEQFF. CDR3 nucleotides: TGTGCCAGCAGGTACACTCGGGACAGGGTTCCTGATGAGCAGTTCTTC. This sequence joins TRBV28 and TRBJ2-1; TRBD1 matches 9 bases. Trimming removed 6 bases from V and 8 bases from J; junction bases left unmatched: 14. The CDR3 covers 16 residues. The V gene's germline CDR1 is MDHEN and CDR2 SYDVKM.

The V and J genes are TRBV28 and TRBJ2-7, with D possibly being TRBD1 (6 bases). Looked up from germline, CDR1 is MDHEN and CDR2 is SYDVKM. The CDR3 has 14 residues. CDR3 sequence: CATLPPGQHFEQYF. The CDR3 nucleotides read TGTGCAACCCTTCCTCCGGGACAACATTTCGAGCAGTACTTC. The full variable domain, with the rest looked up from reference TRBV28 and TRBJ2-7, is DVKVTQSSRYLVKRTGEKVFLECVQDMDHENMFWYRQDPGLGLRLIYFSYDVKMKEKGDIPEGYSVSREKKERFSLILESASTNQTSMYLCATLPPGQHFEQYFGPGTRLTVT.

This chain joins TRBV7-3 and TRBJ2-3; 10 bases align to TRBD2. The ends lost 1 base at V and 4 bases at J; junction bases unmatched: 5. This CDR3 has 16 residues. CDR1 SGHTA and CDR2 FQGTGA come from the germline V gene. CDR3 bases: TGTGCCAGCAGCTTAAGCCCTAGCGGGAGATCAGATACGCAGTATTTT. This gives the protein CASSLSPSGRSDTQYF.

V usage is TRBV12-3 or TRBV12-4 and J usage is TRBJ1-2; a weak D match, TRBD1 (5 bases). This CDR3 spans 11 amino acids. Trimming shortened V by 6 bases and J by 5 bases, and 7 bases separated the two germline ends. For the CDR3, the DNA is TGTGCCAGCAGCTGGGGGTATGGCTACACCTTC. This encodes CASSWGYGYTF.

This sequence joins TRBV28 and TRBJ2-7, with D unresolved. CDR1 and CDR2 from the germline V gene are MDHEN and SYDVKM. This CDR3 comprises 12 residues. Trimming cost V 7 bases and J 2 bases, with 9 bases left between them. Here the CDR3 DNA reads TGTGCCAGCACTGGTGGGCCCTACGAGCAGTACTTC. Protein: CASTGGPYEQYF. The full variable domain, in which reference TRBV28 and TRBJ2-7 provide the parts outside the CDR3, is DVKVTQSSRYLVKRTGEKVFLECVQDMDHENMFWYRQDPGLGLRLIYFSYDVKMKEKGDIPEGYSVSREKKERFSLILESASTNQTSMYLCASTGGPYEQYFGPGTRLTVT.

The chain recombines TRBV18 with TRBJ1-1; D is possibly TRBD1 (5 bases). Germline CDR1 and CDR2: KGHSH and LQKENI. Trimming took off 0 bases at V and 1 base at J, with 9 bases between the two ends. The CDR3 contains 15 residues. The CDR3 here is CASSPPGQTNTEAFF. CDR3 nucleotides: TGTGCCAGCTCACCACCGGGGCAGACGAACACTGAAGCTTTCTTT.

V usage is TRBV15 and J usage is TRBJ2-3; D gene unclear. The V and J ends lost 4 bases and 2 bases respectively, with 13 bases between them. The CDR3 has 15 amino acids. The germline V gene encodes CDR1 LNHNV and CDR2 YYDKDF (reference sequence). The CDR3 here is CATSNWWSSTDTQYF. CDR3 in DNA: TGTGCCACCAGCAACTGGTGGTCTTCCACAGATACGCAGTATTTT.

This rearrangement joins TRBV6-6 to TRBJ2-7; 11 nucleotides match TRBD2. Trimming removed 6 bases from V and 6 bases from J; junction bases left unmatched: 7. Germline CDR1 reads MNHNY; CDR2 reads SVGAGI (reference sequence). This CDR3 has 14 residues. The CDR3 DNA follows: TGTGCCAGCAGCTTAGCGGGAGGGATCTCCGAGCAGTACTTC. Its protein product is CASSLAGGISEQYF.

This clone has only one observation. This rearrangement joins TRBV7-8 to TRBJ1-1; the D gene is possibly TRBD1 (5 bases). Germline CDR1 SGHVS, CDR2 FQNEAQ. The CDR3 sequence is 15 residues long. V dropped 5 bases and J dropped 1 base, with 14 bases sitting between them. The CDR3 DNA follows: TGTGCCAGCAGCCTTCCGGGACTTCAGAACACTGAAGCTTTCTTT. It specifies CASSLPGLQNTEAFF.

The genes are TRBV30 and TRBJ2-7; 8 bases match TRBD1. The CDR3 is 13 amino acids. Losses at the gene ends were 1 base for V and 4 bases for J; bases not matched to a gene: 3. CDR1 is GTSNPN, CDR2 SVGIG, per germline (reference sequence). The CDR3 here is CAWSGGQGYEQYF. The CDR3 coding sequence is TGTGCCTGGAGTGGAGGACAGGGTTACGAGCAGTACTTC.

This chain joins TRBV28 and TRBJ1-1; possible D gene TRBD1, 5 bases. Germline-derived CDR1 and CDR2 are MDHEN and SYDVKM. This CDR3 contains 16 residues. Trimming stripped 1 base from V and 4 bases from J, with 16 bases between. CDR3 bases: TGTGCCAGCAGTTTATTTACAGGTACGTGGACCACTGAAGCTTTCTTT. Translating gives CASSLFTGTWTTEAFF.

This chain uses TRBV7-8 with TRBJ1-6; TRBD1 agrees at 9 bases. The CDR3 contains 16 residues. Germline-derived CDR1 and CDR2 are SGHVS and FQNEAQ. V shed 5 bases and J 5 bases; nucleotides not matched to a gene: 7. CDR3 sequence reads: CASSARTGVDNSPLHF. CDR3 coding DNA: TGTGCCAGCAGCGCAAGGACAGGGGTAGATAATTCACCCCTCCACTTT.

This chain connects TRBV23-1 to TRBJ2-1; no firm D call. TRBV23-1 is an ORF; its function is uncertain. Trimming cost V 10 bases and J 4 bases, with 17 bases left between them. The CDR3 is 14 amino acids. Here the CDR3 DNA reads TGCGCCACCCCAGATTTGGCACAATACAATGAGCAGTTCTTC. Amino acid sequence: CATPDLAQYNEQFF.

CDR3 sequence reads: CASSGGRHQNTEAFF. CDR3 in DNA: TGTGCCAGCAGTGGAGGCAGGCATCAGAACACTGAAGCTTTCTTT. The chain employs TRBV25-1 and TRBJ1-1; D not resolved. CDR1 is MGHDK, CDR2 SYGVNS, per germline. V was trimmed by 4 bases and J by 1 base, leaving 13 bases between them. The CDR3 has 15 amino acids.

The chain carries TRBV6-6 and TRBJ2-1, with 7 bases lining up with TRBD2. CDR1 MNHNY and CDR2 SVGAGI come from the germline V gene (reference sequence). The length of the CDR3 is 16 residues. Losses at the gene ends were 4 bases for V and 4 bases for J; bases not matched to a gene: 10. The CDR3 coding sequence is TGTGCCAGCAGTTTTACCTCGGCTAGCGGTTACAATGAGCAGTTCTTC. Amino acid sequence: CASSFTSASGYNEQFF.

V is TRBV5-4 and J is TRBJ1-6, with TRBD1 as a possible D gene (6 bases). Trimming took off 0 bases at V and 7 bases at J, with 11 bases between the two ends. The CDR3 spans 15 residues. CDR1 is SGHNT, CDR2 YYREEE, per germline (reference sequence). The DNA for the CDR3 is TGTGCCAGCAGCTTGGCGGGGCAGGGGAATTCACCCCTCCACTTT. Encoded protein: CASSLAGQGNSPLHF.